This T cell receptor beta chain comes out of a study of patients and donors after allogeneic stem cell transplantation. CDR3 length equals 13 residues. Trimming cost V 1 base and J 6 bases, with 8 bases left between them. Germline V gives CDR1 LGHNA, CDR2 YSLEER. This clonotype was picked up a small number of times. TCRdb reprocessed the RT-PCR reads with MiXCR, giving one entry per CDR3 protein. The profile covers roughly 960,000 distinct CDR3 sequences, with around 17% appearing a single time and around 6% taken by the ten largest. J is TRBJ2-3 and V is TRBV4-3; no reliable D call. Sequencing input: blood, either unsorted or a sorted T cell fraction (not recorded which). This sequence originates from a human donor who was either an allogeneic HSCT recipient or a stem cell or donor lymphocyte infusion donor (not recorded which). It is not recorded whose cells these are; they may come from a transplant donor. The chain's CDR3 is CASSQVISDTQYF. CDR3 DNA: TGCGCCAGCAGCCAAGTAATATCGGATACGCAGTATTTT.